Below are 32 T cell receptor beta chains sequenced from a single sample in a study of T-cell memory formation after mild COVID-19. TCRdb passed the 5' RACE reads through MiXCR, listing each CDR3 protein once. The sample records roughly 450,000 distinct CDR3 sequences, around a sixth being singletons. Sequencing was performed on PBMCs or a T cell subset sorted from them (not recorded which). The origin of the receptors is an adult woman who had mild COVID-19 (a few samples of this study predate the infection). Cell type and time point are not known.

The rearrangement uses TRBV6-5 and TRBJ2-3; possibly TRBD1 for D (7 bases). Germline CDR1 MNHEY, CDR2 SVGAGI. V shed 2 bases and J shed 2 bases, with 11 bases lying between them. The CDR3 contains 15 residues. The CDR3 DNA reads as TGTGCCAGCAGTTACGCGGGACAGAACACAGATACGCAGTATTTT. Its protein product is CASSYAGQNTDTQYF.

On this clonotype itself: A read error may account for a junction end that differs from germline. The chain is built from TRBV4-1 and TRBJ2-7; TRBD2 agrees at 8 bases. The CDR3 loop spans 17 amino acids. The germline V gene has CDR1 MGHRA and CDR2 YSYEKL. The CDR3 DNA is TGCGCCAGCAGACAAGTGCTGAGCGGGGGTTCCTCCTACGAGCAGTACTTC. This translates into CASRQVLSGGSSYEQYF.

In this sample, this clonotype turned up a few times. The chain uses TRBV5-1 and TRBJ2-3, with 7 bases fitting TRBD1. With V trimmed by 2 bases and J by 5 bases, 8 bases remained unmatched. Germline V gives CDR1 SGHRS, CDR2 YFSETQ. The CDR3 length is 15 residues. In DNA, the CDR3 is TGCGCCAGCAGCTTAAGTAGACAGGGTGTAGATACGCAGTATTTT. As protein: CASSLSRQGVDTQYF.

This clonotype was recorded a few times. The J gene is TRBJ2-7, the V gene TRBV11-3; perhaps TRBD2 as D (6 bases). The CDR3 spans 15 residues. V was trimmed by 6 bases and J by 2 bases, leaving 17 bases between them. Germline-derived CDR1 and CDR2 are SGHNT and YENEEA. CDR3 sequence reads: CASSYPGTDTYEQYF. The CDR3 DNA follows: TGTGCCAGCAGTTACCCCGGGACTGATACCTACGAGCAGTACTTC. Complete variable domain (other parts from reference TRBV11-3 and TRBJ2-7): EAGVVQSPRYKIIEKKQPVAFWCNPISGHNTLYWYLQNLGQGPELLIRYENEEAVDDSQLPKDRFSAERLKGVDSTLKIQPAELGDSAVYLCASSYPGTDTYEQYFGPGTRLTVT.

The V call is TRBV6-1, the J call TRBJ2-3; D call uncertain. V dropped 2 bases and J dropped 2 bases, with 8 bases sitting between them. The CDR3 loop spans 14 amino acids. CDR1 and CDR2 (germline): MNHNS, SASEGT. The CDR3 DNA follows: TGTGCCAGCAGTGAATTTGACTTCACAGATACGCAGTATTTT. This gives the protein CASSEFDFTDTQYF.

This clonotype was seen only a few times. The chain employs TRBV20-1 and TRBJ2-2, with D unclear. Germline V CDR1 and CDR2: DFQATT, SNEGSKA (reference sequence). V was pared by 3 bases and J by 5 bases, with 7 bases between. This CDR3 spans 12 amino acids. The DNA for the CDR3 is TGCAGTGCTAGCGATACTACCGGGGAGCTGTTTTTT. Protein product: CSASDTTGELFF.

V usage is TRBV12-3 or TRBV12-4 and J usage is TRBJ1-1; D is unclear. Trimming left V 5 bases short and J 3 bases short, with 10 bases between. The CDR3 runs to 13 residues. The DNA for the CDR3 is TGTGCCAGCAGTCCTCGGACGTACACTGAAGCTTTCTTT. This gives the protein CASSPRTYTEAFF.

This sequence joins TRBV2 and TRBJ2-2; maybe TRBD2 (6 bases). Germline CDR1 and CDR2: SNHLY and FYNNEI. V was trimmed by 6 bases and J by 7 bases, leaving 18 bases between them. The CDR3 covers 15 residues. The CDR3 DNA follows: TGTGCCAGCAGCGCTGGTGTCTCAGCGGGCGGGGAGCTGTTTTTT. It encodes CASSAGVSAGGELFF. Using reference TRBV2 and TRBJ2-2 for the parts outside the CDR3, the full variable domain is EPEVTQTPSHQVTQMGQEVILRCVPISNHLYFYWYRQILGQKVEFLVSFYNNEISEKSEIFDDQFSVERPDGSNFTLKIRSTKLEDSAMYFCASSAGVSAGGELFFGEGSRLTVL.

This clonotype was detected only a few times. One end of the junction does not line up with germline, which may come from a read error. The chain links TRBV7-6 to TRBJ1-2; D is ambiguous. This CDR3 spans 13 amino acids. Germline CDR1 reads SGHVS; CDR2 reads FNYEAQ. CDR3 sequence: CASSTTLAEVLYF. CDR3 nucleotides: TGTGCCAGCAGTACCACCCTGGCGGAGGTTCTCTACTTC.

This clonotype was seen only a few times. The CDR3 sequence is CASSLEGRPPYEQYF. The CDR3, as DNA: TGTGCCAGCAGCTTGGAGGGTCGTCCCCCCTACGAGCAGTACTTC. V is TRBV5-6 and J is TRBJ2-7; D is uncertain. This CDR3 has 15 amino acids. Germline loops: CDR1 SGHDT, CDR2 YYEEEE. With 0 bases removed from V and 2 bases from J, the gap between germline ends came to 12 bases.

This clonotype was detected only a few times. The chain links TRBV20-1 to TRBJ1-1, with a weak D call TRBD1 (6 bases). CDR3 length: 15 amino acids. CDR1 and CDR2 from the germline V gene are DFQATT and SNEGSKA (reference sequence). V was shortened by 5 bases and J by 0 bases, with 16 bases between the two germline ends. The CDR3 nucleotides are TGCAGTGCTCCCGATGGGGGGACAATGAACACTGAAGCTTTCTTT. Protein product: CSAPDGGTMNTEAFF.

CDR3 residues: CASAENQGLGGYTF. CDR3 nucleotide sequence: TGTGCCAGCGCTGAGAACCAAGGGTTAGGTGGCTACACCTTC. The rearrangement uses TRBV25-1 and TRBJ1-2, with D unclear. The CDR3 is made up of 14 amino acids. Germline V gene sequence: CDR1 MGHDK, CDR2 SYGVNS. V gave up 8 bases and J gave up 7 bases, with 20 bases separating them.

This clonotype came up a few times. V usage is TRBV2 and J usage is TRBJ1-2; D is unclear. Trimming removed 6 bases from V and 5 bases from J, with 10 bases in between. The germline V gene has CDR1 SNHLY and CDR2 FYNNEI. The CDR3 is 12 residues long. The CDR3 DNA is TGTGCCAGCAGGCCTGCCATATATGGCTACACCTTC. Translating gives CASRPAIYGYTF.

This clonotype was detected only a few times. The genes are TRBV24-1 and TRBJ1-1; maybe TRBD1 (5 bases). Trimming shortened V by 5 bases and J by 6 bases, and 9 bases separated the two germline ends. Germline values: CDR1 KGHDR, CDR2 SFDVKD. The length of the CDR3 is 12 residues. As DNA, the CDR3 is TGTGCCACCAGTGGGGGGACCGCTGAAGCTTTCTTT. It translates to CATSGGTAEAFF.

The V call is TRBV7-8, the J call TRBJ1-6; perhaps TRBD1 as D (5 bases). The CDR3 is 18 amino acids. With 1 base removed from V and 10 bases from J, the gap between germline ends came to 23 bases. Germline lookup yields CDR1 SGHVS and CDR2 FQNEAQ. The CDR3 sequence: CASSLGGDRDLAGSPLHF. CDR3 DNA sequence: TGTGCCAGCAGCTTAGGGGGGGATCGGGATCTGGCGGGGTCACCCCTCCACTTT.

The chain carries TRBV2 and TRBJ2-1, with 9 nucleotides matching TRBD2. V lost 7 bases, J lost 6 bases, and 10 bases stayed unmatched. There are 15 residues in the CDR3. The germline V gene has CDR1 SNHLY and CDR2 FYNNEI. The DNA for the CDR3 is TGTGCCAGCAACCTGGGGCTAGCGGGGAGCAATGAGCAGTTCTTC. It specifies CASNLGLAGSNEQFF.

The chain carries TRBV11-2 and TRBJ2-7, with TRBD2 as a possible D gene (5 bases). Germline V lookup: CDR1 SGHAT, CDR2 FQNNGV. The CDR3 length is 12 residues. Trimming shortened V by 8 bases and J by 7 bases, and 15 bases separated the two germline ends. The CDR3 DNA sequence: TGTGCCAGCCTCCTGAAGACGGGAGAGCAGTACTTC. Its protein is CASLLKTGEQYF.

The chain has TRBV29-1 and TRBJ2-5; 8 bases agree with TRBD2. V lost 6 bases, J lost 3 bases, and 9 bases stayed unmatched. CDR1 and CDR2 (germline): SQVTM, ANQGSEA. The CDR3 spans 14 residues. The DNA for the CDR3 is TGCAGCGTCTCTAGCGGGCTAGCGGAAGAGACCCAGTACTTC. Amino acid sequence: CSVSSGLAEETQYF.

In its sample, this clonotype was seen a few times. The chain links TRBV5-4 to TRBJ2-1; tentatively, D is TRBD2 (5 bases). This CDR3 contains 14 residues. The V and J ends lost 3 bases and 3 bases respectively, with 10 bases between them. In germline, CDR1 is SGHNT, CDR2 YYREEE (reference sequence). CDR3 loop: CASSSRRGYNEQFF. The CDR3 DNA follows: TGTGCCAGCAGCTCCCGTCGGGGCTACAATGAGCAGTTCTTC. The whole variable domain, remainder taken from reference TRBV5-4 and TRBJ2-1, is ETGVTQSPTHLIKTRGQQVTLRCSSQSGHNTVSWYQQALGQGPQFIFQYYREEENGRGNFPPRFSGLQFPNYSSELNVNALELDDSALYLCASSSRRGYNEQFFGPGTRLTVL.

This clonotype has just a few counts. The genes are TRBV18 and TRBJ2-7; 8 positions agree with TRBD1. CDR3 size: 14 residues. Trimming at V came to 5 bases and at J to 2 bases, leaving 5 bases not matched to a gene. Germline values: CDR1 KGHSH, CDR2 LQKENI. In DNA form, the CDR3 reads TGTGCCAGCTCAGAATCGACAGGGGCCTACGAGCAGTACTTC. Its protein is CASSESTGAYEQYF.

The table lists this clonotype with a few counts. The chain has TRBV12-3 or TRBV12-4 and TRBJ2-7; TRBD1 might be the D (5 bases). This CDR3 comprises 17 residues. The germline V and J ends were trimmed by 5 bases and 2 bases, with 22 bases remaining between them. The CDR3, as DNA: TGTGCCAGCAGTCCCCGTAGAACAGGTAACGGCGCCTACGAGCAGTACTTC. Its protein is CASSPRRTGNGAYEQYF.

The chain employs TRBV7-2 and TRBJ1-5; D not certain. Trimming took 3 bases from V and 1 from J, leaving 10 bases between them. Germline lookup yields CDR1 SGHTA and CDR2 FQGNSA. The CDR3 has 15 residues. Here the CDR3 reads CASSFQGMSNQPQHF. The CDR3, as DNA: TGTGCCAGCAGCTTTCAAGGAATGAGCAATCAGCCCCAGCATTTT. Filled out from reference TRBV7-2 and TRBJ1-5, the complete variable domain reads GAGVSQSPSNKVTEKGKDVELRCDPISGHTALYWYRQSLGQGLEFLIYFQGNSAPDKSGLPSDRFSAERTGGSVSTLTIQRTQQEDSAVYLCASSFQGMSNQPQHFGDGTRLSIL.

This clonotype was found many times. V usage is TRBV20-1 and J usage is TRBJ2-1, with 14 bases lining up with TRBD2. Germline CDR1 is DFQATT and CDR2 is SNEGSKA (reference sequence). After removal of 1 base from V and 1 base from J, the junction contained 0 bases not matched to a gene. This CDR3 contains 16 residues. The CDR3 region has the DNA TGCAGTGCTAGAGGACTAGCGGGAGGGTCCTACAATGAGCAGTTCTTC. It specifies CSARGLAGGSYNEQFF.

This chain links TRBV9 with TRBJ1-1; TRBD1 matches at 7 bases. V gave up 0 bases and J gave up 3 bases; unmatched junction bases: 2. Germline CDR1 and CDR2: SGDLS and YYNGEE. The CDR3 extends over 14 amino acids. In DNA form, the CDR3 reads TGTGCCAGCAGCGTAGGAGGGGGCTACACTGAAGCTTTCTTT. Residues: CASSVGGGYTEAFF.

The CDR3 DNA follows: TGTGCCAGCAGTTTTCAGGGTACCGGTGGCTACACCTTC. It translates to CASSFQGTGGYTF. The chain combines TRBV6-5 with TRBJ1-2; possible D gene TRBD1, 5 bases. CDR3 length: 13 amino acids. The V and J ends lost 4 bases and 7 bases respectively, with 13 bases between them. Germline lookup yields CDR1 MNHEY and CDR2 SVGAGI.

This clonotype was found many times. The V and J genes are TRBV7-8 and TRBJ2-7; D is undetermined. Trimming shortened V by 2 bases and J by 0 bases, and 11 bases separated the two germline ends. The CDR3 runs to 15 residues. Per the germline V gene, CDR1 is SGHVS and CDR2 is FQNEAQ. CDR3 coding DNA: TGTGCCAGCAGCTTAAACGGAGTGAGCTCCTACGAGCAGTACTTC. Amino acid sequence: CASSLNGVSSYEQYF.

This chain links TRBV7-3 with TRBJ2-7; perhaps TRBD1 as D (6 bases). V was trimmed by 5 bases and J by 3 bases, leaving 17 bases between them. This CDR3 is 15 amino acids long. CDR1 is SGHTA and CDR2 is FQGTGA in the germline V gene. The chain's CDR3 is CASSLNPGHGYEQYF. CDR3 DNA sequence: TGTGCCAGCAGCCTAAATCCGGGACACGGCTACGAGCAGTACTTC. Complete variable domain (other parts from reference TRBV7-3 and TRBJ2-7): GAGVSQTPSNKVTEKGKYVELRCDPISGHTALYWYRQSLGQGPEFLIYFQGTGAADDSGLPNDRFFAVRPEGSVSTLKIQRTERGDSAVYLCASSLNPGHGYEQYFGPGTRLTVT.

This chain uses TRBV10-3 with TRBJ1-6; a possible D gene is TRBD1 (5 bases). Per the germline V gene, CDR1 is ENHRY and CDR2 is SYGVKD. The CDR3 is 13 amino acids. The germline V and J ends were trimmed by 5 bases and 8 bases, with 10 bases remaining between them. CDR3 sequence: CAISPDSDSPLHF. The CDR3 region has the DNA TGTGCCATCAGTCCAGACAGCGATTCACCCCTCCACTTT.

The CDR3 DNA follows: TGTGCCACCAAGGACGGACCGCTTGGGGAGCAGTACTTC. As protein: CATKDGPLGEQYF. This sequence joins TRBV15 and TRBJ2-7; D unresolved. Germline V gives CDR1 LNHNV, CDR2 YYDKDF (reference sequence). Trimming cost V 7 bases and J 7 bases, with 17 bases left between them. CDR3 length: 13 residues.

This clonotype was found a few times. This chain connects TRBV20-1 to TRBJ2-1; tentatively, D is TRBD1 or TRBD2 (5 bases each). Per germline, CDR1 DFQATT and CDR2 SNEGSKA (reference sequence). The CDR3 spans 14 residues. The V and J ends lost 4 bases and 4 bases respectively, with 14 bases between them. The CDR3: CSATLGAGYNEQFF. In DNA, the CDR3 is TGCAGTGCTACTCTCGGGGCGGGTTACAATGAGCAGTTCTTC.

V usage is TRBV3-1 and J usage is TRBJ2-5; 8 bases align to TRBD2. Germline V lookup: CDR1 LGHDT, CDR2 YNNKEL (reference sequence). After removal of 1 base from V and 2 bases from J, the junction contained 6 bases not matched to a gene. The CDR3 sequence is 16 residues long. The CDR3 region is CASSQGARGGQETQYF. CDR3 DNA: TGTGCCAGCAGCCAAGGGGCCCGGGGGGGACAAGAGACCCAGTACTTC.

V gene TRBV5-6 combines with J gene TRBJ1-2, with a tentative D call TRBD1 (5 bases). CDR1 is SGHDT, CDR2 YYEEEE, per germline. Trimming pared 1 base from V and 12 bases from J, leaving 19 bases between. The CDR3 totals 14 residues. The CDR3 DNA sequence: TGTGCCAGCAGCTTGCCCGGGGGAGGGGCCGCCGACACCTTC. As protein: CASSLPGGGAADTF.